This T cell receptor beta chain was obtained from a study of shared clonotypes between healthy human individuals. About the research overall: CD4 naive cells filled three plates per donor, CD4 memory three, CD8 naive two and CD8 memory one. Overall study findings and caveats: Clonotype sharing across several donors was observed for about 5.2% of naive CD4 clonotypes. Naive subsets, compared against memory subsets, generally had larger estimated richness values.

Germline CDR1 SQVTM, CDR2 ANQGSEA. The CDR3 is 15 residues long. V was cut by 7 bases and J by 5 bases, with 20 bases left in between. Produced via immunoSEQ multiplex PCR; TCRdb's table is partial and in-frame only. The data contain millions of clones, approximately 95% of them seen just once; the ten biggest clones take up under 0.45%. As regards this clone: Its antigen is unknown.

This sequence was found in a man between 18 and 29 years old in good health. Some clones in this sample may be carry-over from other donors' samples. The sample comprised naive CD4+ T cells from PBMCs. Stated subset: CD45RA+ positively selected. V and J are TRBV29-1 and TRBJ2-2, with D possibly being TRBD1 or TRBD2 (5 bases each). The CDR3 loop reads CSALDEGRFTGELFF. DNA for the CDR3: TGCAGCGCTCTGGACGAGGGGCGCTTTACCGGGGAGCTGTTTTTT.